This TCR beta chain was found in a study of OX40 agonist ivuxolimab in advanced cancers. Describing the broader study: Ivuxolimab was an agonistic, fully human IgG2 monoclonal antibody directed against OX40 (CD134), a costimulatory receptor. Intravenous ivuxolimab was administered to patients every 2 weeks at six dose levels: 0.01, 0.1, 0.3, 1.5, 3 and 10 mg/kg. A male proportion of nearly 85% and a mean age of around 60 years, ranging from about 20 to 85, were recorded for the dose-escalation cohort. The purpose of peripheral TCRbeta sequencing was to test whether ivuxolimab changed TCR sequence diversity and led to clonal T-cell expansion. The paper describes the monotherapy dose-escalation part (N ≈ 49 patients) of the phase I trial of ivuxolimab. Of the roughly 52 dose-escalation patients, hepatocellular carcinoma was present in some 19, melanoma in some 15, renal cell carcinoma in 9 and head and neck cancer in 9. Prior anti-PD-1, anti-PD-L1 or anti-CTLA-4 therapy was permitted, and checkpoint inhibitors had been received by roughly 40% of dose-escalation patients. Partial responses were achieved by three dose-escalation patients, of whom one had hepatocellular carcinoma and two had cutaneous melanoma. Beyond this particular receptor, the publication reports: The antigen specificity of the clonally expanded peripheral T cells was not determined. At doses of 0.1 to 3.0 mg/kg, clonal expansion of both CD4+ and CD8+ blood T cells was observed from baseline to week 6. In partial responders in the 0.1-3.0 mg/kg groups, normalized peripheral clonal expansion was found to be among the lowest, especially among CD8+ T cells. Low levels of normalized T-cell clonal expansion were also seen in some patients who did not respond. After ivuxolimab, more expanded clones were found on average in CD8+ T cells than in CD4+ T cells.

The trial excluded patients who had a history of autoimmune disease or were on systemic immunosuppression. In every dose cohort, peripheral blood was drawn for TCR sequencing at baseline, cycle 4 day 1, and cycle 7 day 1. The samples were taken from a phase I, first-in-human, multicenter, open-label dose-escalation trial of ivuxolimab. Adults with locally advanced or metastatic head and neck squamous cell, hepatocellular, melanoma or renal cell carcinoma were enrolled in the trial. Before TCR sequencing, CD4+ T cells and CD8+ T cells were sorted from peripheral blood as separate populations. To sequence the TCRbeta CDR3 region, genomic DNA was isolated from the sorted cells. TCRbeta CDR3 regions were sequenced using the immunoSEQ Assay. TCRdb limited this immuneACCESS table to in-frame rearrangements with V and J called. A share of clones is missing; checked studies link under half to unresolved V genes, and the rest is unexplained. This sample comprises around 88,000 clones, about 92% of them detected only once. Jointly, the top ten make up 0.4% to 0.55% of the sample.

Of note for this clone: There is no known antigen for this receptor. No much larger clone exists at a distance of one base, and base qualities are not known.

Sequencing used CD4+ or CD8+ T cells sorted from blood, obtained in a trial of the OX40 agonist ivuxolimab. The clonotype originates from an adult with an advanced solid tumor such as melanoma, head and neck, liver or kidney cancer.

The nucleotide sequence reads as follows: TGCGCCAGCAGCCAAGTCTTACCGGGACAGGTTTTGACAGGGATGTTCCCCGAGCAGTACTTC. Translated, this is CASSQVLPGQVLTGMFPEQYF. The rearrangement combines TRBV4-1 with TRBJ2-7; TRBD1 matches 8 bases in the middle. According to the germline V gene, CDR1 reads MGHRA and CDR2 reads YSYEKL. Trimming removed 1 base from V and 6 bases from J; the gene matches leave 26 bases unexplained. The CDR3 numbers 21 residues from cysteine through phenylalanine. Just CDR3 DNA is preserved here, 63 bases in frame from base 1.